This T cell receptor (beta chain) was profiled in a study of beta chain features in type 1 diabetes. Study-level information: Healthy donors and patients had similar age, gender and cell yields.

On this clone itself: Its target is unknown.

The study reverse transcribed the entire isolated RNA, so it sequenced expressed TCRB transcripts. Profiling relied on immunoSEQ multiplex PCR, and the TCRdb table lists in-frame clones only, not all of them. Here the sample spans around 450,000 clones, about 10% being singletons. Study-wide results and limits: The question of HLA type influencing TCRB rearrangement was one that remained unresolved here. The study found that naive, central memory and Treg TCRB repertoires appeared more similar in patients than in healthy donors. Patients with Type 1 diabetes showed moderately but significantly shorter TCRB CDR3s in all four CD4+ subsets.

Sequencing used naive CD4+ T cells from blood. This clonotype was sampled from a woman under 30 in good health.

This chain's CDR3 is CASSVGVAGGRYNEQFF. The CDR3 region has the DNA TGTGCCAGCAGCGTAGGCGTGGCGGGGGGTAGGTACAATGAGCAGTTCTTC. The rearrangement links TRBV9 to TRBJ2-1; the match to TRBD2 covers 8 bases. Germline V gene data show CDR1 as SGDLS and CDR2 as YYNGEE. The CDR3 extends over 17 amino acids. V shed 0 bases, J shed 4 bases, and the junction held 9 bases outside the gene matches.